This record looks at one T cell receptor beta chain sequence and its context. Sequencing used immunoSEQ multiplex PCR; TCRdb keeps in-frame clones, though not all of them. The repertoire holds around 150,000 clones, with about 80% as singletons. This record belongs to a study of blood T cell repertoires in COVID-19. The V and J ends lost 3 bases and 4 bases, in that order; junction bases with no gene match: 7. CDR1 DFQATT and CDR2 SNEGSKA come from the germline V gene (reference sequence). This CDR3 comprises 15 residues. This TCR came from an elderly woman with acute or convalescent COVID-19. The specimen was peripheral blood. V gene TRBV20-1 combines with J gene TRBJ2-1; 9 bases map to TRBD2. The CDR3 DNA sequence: TGCAGTGCTAGTGGGCGGGAGGGCCGATACAATGAGCAGTTCTTC. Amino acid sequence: CSASGREGRYNEQFF.